The 20 T cell receptor beta chains below come from one sample, sequenced in a study of cytomegalovirus exposure and HLA in healthy donors. PCR used 60 Vbeta primers and 13 Jbeta primers. TCRdb's copy holds only in-frame clones and misses some; the assay was immunoSEQ multiplex PCR. This table has under 110,000 clones, approximately 80% appearing once. Specimen: PBMCs. These receptors all stem from a man aged 50-60 years in good health and CMV-seronegative.

The chain uses TRBV28 and TRBJ1-5, with TRBD1 as a possible D gene (5 bases). This CDR3 is 15 amino acids long. Between the trimmed V and J ends, which lost 5 bases and 5 bases, there was a span of 16 bases. Germline V CDR1 and CDR2: MDHEN, SYDVKM. CDR3: CASSPIDGGDQPQHF. For the CDR3, the DNA is TGTGCCAGCAGTCCTATCGACGGAGGGGATCAGCCCCAGCATTTT.

The CDR3 bases are TGTGCCATCACTAGCGTGGGACAGGGGGTCGATGAGCAGTTCTTC. It codes for CAITSVGQGVDEQFF. The chain joins TRBV10-3 to TRBJ2-1, with TRBD1 identical over 11 bases. CDR3 length equals 15 residues. J was trimmed by 8 bases and V by 7 bases; bases with no gene match: 10. Germline V gene data show CDR1 as ENHRY and CDR2 as SYGVKD.

The chain is built from TRBV5-1 and TRBJ1-1; tentative D call: TRBD1 (5 bases). Germline V gives CDR1 SGHRS, CDR2 YFSETQ. V shed 4 bases and J shed 0 bases, with 10 bases lying between them. The CDR3 is made up of 14 amino acids. CDR3 sequence reads: CASSGTTVNTEAFF. For the CDR3, the DNA is TGCGCCAGCAGCGGAACGACAGTGAACACTGAAGCTTTCTTT.

This chain connects TRBV7-9 to TRBJ1-1; TRBD1 might be the D (6 bases). CDR3 length equals 15 residues. V was clipped by 5 bases and J by 5 bases, with 18 bases between them. Germline V lookup: CDR1 SEHNR, CDR2 FQNEAQ (reference sequence). The CDR3 nucleotides read TGTGCCAGCAGCCCTCGGACAGCGGATTGGACTGAAGCTTTCTTT. This encodes CASSPRTADWTEAFF.

The chain combines TRBV30 with TRBJ2-3; 9 bases match TRBD1. The CDR3 is made up of 16 amino acids. The J segment lost 0 bases and the V segment lost 2 bases, leaving 6 bases of the junction unmatched. The germline gives CDR1 GTSNPN, CDR2 SVGIG (reference sequence). Written as DNA, the CDR3 is TGTGCCTGGAGTTATACAGGGGGCTCTAGCACAGATACGCAGTATTTT. It encodes CAWSYTGGSSTDTQYF.

The rearrangement joins TRBV10-3 to TRBJ2-2; TRBD2 might be the D (6 bases). V was cut by 6 bases and J by 1 base, with 15 bases left in between. Germline loops: CDR1 ENHRY, CDR2 SYGVKD. This CDR3 is built from 16 residues. CDR3 DNA sequence: TGTGCCATCAGCGGAGCAGGGACTTTGAACACCGGGGAGCTGTTTTTT. Its protein product is CAISGAGTLNTGELFF.

The rearrangement uses TRBV19 and TRBJ1-1; D uncertain. Trimming cost V 6 bases and J 7 bases, with 21 bases left between them. This CDR3 region has 15 residues. Germline assignment: CDR1 LNHDA and CDR2 SQIVND (reference sequence). CDR3 nucleotide sequence: TGTGCCAGTAGCCCATCTAGCGCGGGAATCGGTGAAGCTTTCTTT. The encoded protein is CASSPSSAGIGEAFF.

The rearrangement uses TRBV28 and TRBJ2-2; the match to TRBD2 covers 8 bases. Unmatched junction bases numbered 9, after V lost 3 bases and J lost 3 bases. Germline values: CDR1 MDHEN, CDR2 SYDVKM. The CDR3 spans 17 residues. The DNA of the CDR3 is TGTGCCAGCAGTTTTAGCGGGGCGGCGGGTTACACCGGGGAGCTGTTTTTT. It is translated as CASSFSGAAGYTGELFF.

V usage is TRBV6-1 and J usage is TRBJ2-5; 8 nucleotides align to TRBD2. This CDR3 is 13 amino acids long. Trimming at V came to 6 bases and at J to 7 bases, leaving 7 bases not matched to a gene. CDR1 is MNHNS and CDR2 is SASEGT in the germline V gene. CDR3 amino acids: CASRRTSFGTQYF. CDR3 nucleotides: TGTGCCAGCAGGAGGACTAGCTTTGGGACCCAGTACTTC.

This CDR3 is CASSALTDTGELFF. CDR3 bases: TGTGCCAGCAGCGCCTTGACAGATACCGGGGAGCTGTTTTTT. The chain recombines TRBV9 with TRBJ2-2; D might be TRBD1 (5 bases). The CDR3 has 14 amino acids. Trimming shortened V by 3 bases and J by 5 bases, and 11 bases separated the two germline ends. Germline CDR1 reads SGDLS; CDR2 reads YYNGEE. The full variable domain, with the rest looked up from reference TRBV9 and TRBJ2-2, is DSGVTQTPKHLITATGQRVTLRCSPRSGDLSVYWYQQSLDQGLQFLIQYYNGEERAKGNILERFSAQQFPDLHSELNLSSLELGDSALYFCASSALTDTGELFFGEGSRLTVL.

This clone was seen a few times. The genes are TRBV7-2 and TRBJ2-3; maybe TRBD2 (5 bases). The V end was cut by 1 base, the J end by 3 bases, with 8 bases between. Germline values: CDR1 SGHTA, CDR2 FQGNSA. The CDR3 extends over 14 amino acids. The CDR3: CASSLGRATDTQYF. The CDR3 coding sequence is TGTGCCAGCAGCTTAGGGCGGGCAACAGATACGCAGTATTTT.

This chain links TRBV5-5 with TRBJ1-2, with D unresolved. CDR3 length: 13 amino acids. Germline CDR1 and CDR2: SGHKS and YYEKEE (reference sequence). Between the trimmed V and J ends, which lost 5 bases and 7 bases, there was a span of 15 bases. The chain's CDR3 is CASSSGNIGGYTF. In DNA form, the CDR3 reads TGTGCCAGCAGTAGCGGGAACATTGGTGGCTACACCTTC.

The gene calls are TRBV30 and TRBJ1-1; 8 positions agree with TRBD1. Per the germline V gene, CDR1 is GTSNPN and CDR2 is SVGIG (reference sequence). The CDR3 extends over 13 amino acids. The V segment lost 7 bases and the J segment 0 bases; nucleotides outside the gene matches: 4. The CDR3: CASRTGLNTEAFF. CDR3 bases: TGTGCCTCACGGACAGGGCTGAACACTGAAGCTTTCTTT. Using reference TRBV30 and TRBJ1-1 for the parts outside the CDR3, the full variable domain is SQTIHQWPATLVQPVGSPLSLECTVEGTSNPNLYWYRQAAGRGLQLLFYSVGIGQISSEVPQNLSASRPQDRQFILSSKKLLLSDSGFYLCASRTGLNTEAFFGQGTRLTVV.

The chain links TRBV27 to TRBJ1-4; 10 nucleotides line up with TRBD1. Per the germline V gene, CDR1 is MNHEY and CDR2 is SMNVEV (reference sequence). The CDR3 loop spans 14 amino acids. Germline trimming cut 5 bases from V and 9 bases from J; bases unmatched to any gene: 6. CDR3: CASSPRTGGKKLFF. The CDR3 DNA sequence: TGTGCCAGCAGTCCAAGGACAGGGGGGAAAAAACTGTTTTTT.

In this sample, this clone turned up once. The chain has TRBV27 and TRBJ2-5; TRBD1 might be the D (6 bases). The J call may be incorrect, as the DNA end agrees better with TRBJ2-7. Germline CDR1 and CDR2: MNHEY and SMNVEV (reference sequence). The CDR3 totals 13 residues. This CDR3 is CASRRDTAYEQYF. The CDR3 nucleotides read TGTGCCAGCCGCAGGGACACTGCCTACGAGCAGTACTTC.

This clone was picked up one time. The chain couples TRBV7-2 to TRBJ2-3, with 9 nucleotides matching TRBD2. Unmatched junction bases numbered 7, after V lost 0 bases and J lost 6 bases. Germline V gene lookup returns CDR1 SGHTA and CDR2 FQGNSA. This CDR3 region has 16 residues. CDR3 sequence (DNA): TGTGCCAGCAGCTTAGCGCTCCCTAGCGGGGTGGATACGCAGTATTTT. This gives the protein CASSLALPSGVDTQYF. Full variable domain (missing parts from reference TRBV7-2 and TRBJ2-3): GAGVSQSPSNKVTEKGKDVELRCDPISGHTALYWYRQSLGQGLEFLIYFQGNSAPDKSGLPSDRFSAERTGGSVSTLTIQRTQQEDSAVYLCASSLALPSGVDTQYFGPGTRLTVL.

This clone appeared once. This chain joins TRBV10-2 and TRBJ1-3; a possible D gene is TRBD1 (5 bases). CDR1 and CDR2 (germline): WSHSY, SAAADI. The CDR3 runs to 15 residues. V lost 0 bases and J 4 bases, leaving 10 bases between the germline ends. The CDR3 DNA reads TGCGCCAGCAGTGAGTCGGGGGGGGTCGGAAACACCATATATTTT. Its protein product is CASSESGGVGNTIYF.

The chain has TRBV6-1 and TRBJ2-5; a weak D match, TRBD2 (5 bases). The germline CDR1 and CDR2 sequences are MNHNS and SASEGT. Trimming cost V 6 bases and J 2 bases, with 10 bases left between them. The CDR3 extends over 13 amino acids. The CDR3 DNA reads as TGTGCCAGCAGCTCGTCGGGGCAAGAGACCCAGTACTTC. This encodes CASSSSGQETQYF.

To note about this clone: One junction end disagrees with the germline gene, perhaps due to a read error. The same CDR3 is also encoded by other DNA sequences in this sample. This chain uses TRBV4-2 with TRBJ2-7, with a weak D call TRBD2 (7 bases). This CDR3 is built from 15 residues. The germline V gene encodes CDR1 LGHNA and CDR2 YNFKEQ. DNA of the CDR3: TGTGCCAGCAGCCCCCGGGGGGCCGGATGGCACGAACAGTACTTC. This gives the protein CASSPRGAGWHEQYF.

The rearrangement links TRBV2 to TRBJ2-3; TRBD2 agrees at 9 bases. Germline loops: CDR1 SNHLY, CDR2 FYNNEI. The CDR3 covers 15 residues. The junction had 8 bases not matched to a gene; V was cut back by 7 bases and J by 3 bases. CDR3 in amino acids: CASNRLAGSTDTQYF. The CDR3, as DNA: TGTGCCAGCAATAGGCTAGCGGGGAGTACAGATACGCAGTATTTT.